The 12 T cell receptor beta chains below were found in one sample sequenced in a study of resident and recirculating memory T cells in vitiligo. The data were produced by immunoSEQ multiplex PCR, yet TCRdb's version contains in-frame clones alone and is incomplete. The profile covers 65,000 to 80,000 clones, with just over 90% appearing a single time and more than 4.5% taken by the ten largest. Sequences were obtained from blood. These receptors were taken from a male donor with vitiligo.

J is TRBJ1-4 and V is TRBV28; no firm D call. Trimming stripped 10 bases from V and 3 bases from J, with 9 bases between. Germline V gene sequence: CDR1 MDHEN, CDR2 SYDVKM. This CDR3 has 12 residues. CDR3 protein: CATTVANEKLFF. The CDR3 DNA sequence: TGTGCCACTACGGTGGCTAATGAAAAACTGTTTTTT. The full variable domain, completed using reference TRBV28 and TRBJ1-4, is DVKVTQSSRYLVKRTGEKVFLECVQDMDHENMFWYRQDPGLGLRLIYFSYDVKMKEKGDIPEGYSVSREKKERFSLILESASTNQTSMYLCATTVANEKLFFGSGTQLSVL.

The CDR3 nucleotides are TGTGCCAGTACCTTGGGACTAGCGGGGGCCTACGAGCAGTACTTC. Protein: CASTLGLAGAYEQYF. This rearrangement joins TRBV19 to TRBJ2-7; 14 nucleotides align to TRBD2. J gave up 2 bases and V 7 bases, and 4 bases lay outside the gene matches. The CDR3 loop spans 15 amino acids. The germline V gene has CDR1 LNHDA and CDR2 SQIVND (reference sequence).

A single count supports this clone. The rearrangement links TRBV4-1 to TRBJ2-7; the D gene is possibly TRBD1 (6 bases). The CDR3 contains 13 residues. The germline CDR1 and CDR2 sequences are MGHRA and YSYEKL. V shed 6 bases and J shed 0 bases, with 9 bases lying between them. Written as DNA, the CDR3 is TGCGCCAGCAGTCTACAGGGCTCCTACGAGCAGTACTTC. Translating it yields CASSLQGSYEQYF.

J is TRBJ2-1 and V is TRBV27; tentatively, D is TRBD2 (6 bases). Germline CDR1 reads MNHEY; CDR2 reads SMNVEV (reference sequence). The CDR3 consists of 17 residues. Trimming removed 3 bases at V and 4 bases at J, with 19 bases between. CDR3 sequence (DNA): TGTGCCAGCAGTTTTTACGATCCCGCCGGGGGTTACAATGAGCAGTTCTTC. It is translated as CASSFYDPAGGYNEQFF.

This clone was seen just once. The chain has TRBV7-2 and TRBJ2-5; possibly TRBD2 for D (6 bases). Germline values: CDR1 SGHTA, CDR2 FQGNSA. This CDR3 is 14 amino acids long. V was clipped by 4 bases and J by 0 bases, with 9 bases between them. This CDR3 reads CASSSRGYQETQYF. In DNA, the CDR3 is TGTGCCAGCAGCTCCCGGGGGTACCAAGAGACCCAGTACTTC.

This rearrangement joins TRBV28 to TRBJ2-5, with D perhaps matching TRBD2 (6 bases). Trimming pared 5 bases from V and 2 bases from J, leaving 12 bases between. This CDR3 has 14 residues. The germline CDR1 and CDR2 sequences are MDHEN and SYDVKM. The CDR3 bases are TGTGCCAGCAGTCCCAGCGGGCTACAAGAGACCCAGTACTTC. Residues: CASSPSGLQETQYF.

The chain carries TRBV7-9 and TRBJ2-1, with 9 bases matching TRBD1. From germline, CDR1 is SEHNR and CDR2 FQNEAQ (reference sequence). The V segment lost 4 bases and the J segment 4 bases; nucleotides outside the gene matches: 5. This CDR3 comprises 15 residues. CDR3 loop: CASSSGQGPYNEQFF. The DNA of the CDR3 is TGTGCCAGCAGCTCGGGACAGGGCCCGTACAATGAGCAGTTCTTC.

The chain is built from TRBV28 and TRBJ2-1, with 12 bases matching TRBD2. Germline CDR1 is MDHEN and CDR2 is SYDVKM. The J segment lost 5 bases and the V segment lost 5 bases, leaving 4 bases of the junction unmatched. The CDR3 has 15 residues. CDR3 sequence reads: CASSLPSGRDNEQFF. The CDR3 nucleotides read TGTGCCAGCAGTCTCCCTAGCGGGAGGGACAATGAGCAGTTCTTC.

V and J are TRBV11-3 and TRBJ2-7; TRBD2 might be the D (5 bases). Per germline, CDR1 SGHNT and CDR2 YENEEA. The ends were cut back, 4 bases at V and 4 bases at J, with 11 bases in the middle. The CDR3 covers 13 residues. The CDR3 here is CASSSGLEYEQYF. In DNA, the CDR3 is TGTGCCAGCAGCTCCGGACTCGAATACGAGCAGTACTTC. Full variable domain (missing parts from reference TRBV11-3 and TRBJ2-7): EAGVVQSPRYKIIEKKQPVAFWCNPISGHNTLYWYLQNLGQGPELLIRYENEEAVDDSQLPKDRFSAERLKGVDSTLKIQPAELGDSAVYLCASSSGLEYEQYFGPGTRLTVT.

This chain joins TRBV28 and TRBJ2-3; TRBD2 is a possible D gene (6 bases). From germline, CDR1 is MDHEN and CDR2 SYDVKM. The CDR3 is made up of 14 amino acids. V shed 6 bases and J shed 3 bases, with 13 bases lying between them. The CDR3 sequence: CASSRLGGTDTQYF. In nucleotides, the CDR3 is TGTGCCAGCAGCCGCTTGGGAGGAACAGATACGCAGTATTTT.

The genes are TRBV4-1 and TRBJ1-1, with 7 bases aligning to TRBD1. V lost 2 bases and J lost 0; bases outside the gene matches: 3. The CDR3 has 15 residues. The V gene's germline CDR1 is MGHRA and CDR2 YSYEKL. The CDR3 coding sequence is TGCGCCAGCAGCCAACCGACAGGGATGAACACTGAAGCTTTCTTT. Protein product: CASSQPTGMNTEAFF.

The chain joins TRBV11-2 to TRBJ2-5; 8 bases line up with TRBD1. The CDR3 covers 15 residues. The V and J ends lost 5 bases and 3 bases, in that order; junction bases with no gene match: 8. Germline V gene sequence: CDR1 SGHAT, CDR2 FQNNGV. CDR3 residues: CASSPGGPTEETQYF. The CDR3, as DNA: TGTGCCAGCAGCCCAGGGGGCCCCACCGAAGAGACCCAGTACTTC.